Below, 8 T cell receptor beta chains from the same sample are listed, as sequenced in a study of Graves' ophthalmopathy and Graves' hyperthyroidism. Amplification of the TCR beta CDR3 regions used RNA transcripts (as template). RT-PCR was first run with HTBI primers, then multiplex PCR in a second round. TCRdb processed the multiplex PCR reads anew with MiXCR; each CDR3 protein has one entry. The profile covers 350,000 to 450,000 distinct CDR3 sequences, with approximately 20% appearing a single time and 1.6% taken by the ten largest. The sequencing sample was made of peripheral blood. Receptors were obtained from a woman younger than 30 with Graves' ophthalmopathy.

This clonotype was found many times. CDR3 sequence (DNA): TGTGCCAGCAGCCCTAGATCGGGACCCCCCGATGACGGGGAGCTGTTTTTT. This encodes CASSPRSGPPDDGELFF. The rearrangement links TRBV7-8 to TRBJ2-2; either TRBD1 or TRBD2 may supply D (5 bases each). Trimming removed 5 bases at V and 7 bases at J, with 23 bases between. Per germline, CDR1 SGHVS and CDR2 FQNEAQ. The CDR3 covers 17 residues.

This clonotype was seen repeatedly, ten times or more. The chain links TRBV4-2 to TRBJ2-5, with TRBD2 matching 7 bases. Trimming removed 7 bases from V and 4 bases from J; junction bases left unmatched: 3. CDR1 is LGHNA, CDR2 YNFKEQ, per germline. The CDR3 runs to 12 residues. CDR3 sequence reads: CASMWGGETQYF. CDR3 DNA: TGTGCCAGCATGTGGGGGGGAGAGACCCAGTACTTC.

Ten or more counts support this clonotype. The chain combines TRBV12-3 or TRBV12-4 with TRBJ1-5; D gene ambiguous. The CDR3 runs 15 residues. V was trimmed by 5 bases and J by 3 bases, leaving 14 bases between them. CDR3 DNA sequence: TGTGCCAGCAGTCCCATCGGGATTCCCAATCAGCCCCAGCATTTT. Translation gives CASSPIGIPNQPQHF.

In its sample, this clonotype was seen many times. The chain's CDR3 is CSARDQPGKGTEAFF. DNA for the CDR3: TGCAGTGCTAGAGATCAACCGGGCAAGGGGACTGAAGCTTTCTTT. This chain connects TRBV20-1 to TRBJ1-1; D might be TRBD1 (5 bases). V was pared by 0 bases and J by 5 bases, with 16 bases between. This CDR3 contains 15 residues. Germline V lookup: CDR1 DFQATT, CDR2 SNEGSKA (reference sequence).

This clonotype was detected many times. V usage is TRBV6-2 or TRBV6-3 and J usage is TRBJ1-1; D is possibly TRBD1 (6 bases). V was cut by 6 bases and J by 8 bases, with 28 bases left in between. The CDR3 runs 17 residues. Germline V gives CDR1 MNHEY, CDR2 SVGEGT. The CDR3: CASSPAGFGGHWGEAFF. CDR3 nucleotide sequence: TGTGCCAGCAGCCCCGCCGGATTTGGGGGGCACTGGGGAGAAGCTTTCTTT.

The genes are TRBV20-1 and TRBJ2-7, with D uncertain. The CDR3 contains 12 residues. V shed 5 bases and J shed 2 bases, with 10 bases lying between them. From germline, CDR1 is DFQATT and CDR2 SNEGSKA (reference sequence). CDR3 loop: CSAGQKTYEQYF. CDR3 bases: TGCAGTGCTGGCCAGAAAACCTACGAGCAGTACTTC.

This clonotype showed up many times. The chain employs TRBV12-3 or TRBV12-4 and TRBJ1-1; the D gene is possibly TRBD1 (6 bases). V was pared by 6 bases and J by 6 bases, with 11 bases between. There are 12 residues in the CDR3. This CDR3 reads CASRGGGAEAFF. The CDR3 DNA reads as TGTGCCAGCAGAGGGGGGGGGGCTGAAGCTTTCTTT.

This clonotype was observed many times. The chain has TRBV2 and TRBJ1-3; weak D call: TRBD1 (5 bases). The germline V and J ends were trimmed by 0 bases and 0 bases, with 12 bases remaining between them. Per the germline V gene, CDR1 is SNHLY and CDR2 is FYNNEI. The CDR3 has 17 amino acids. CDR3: CASSEAGTYPSGNTIYF. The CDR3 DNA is TGTGCCAGCAGTGAAGCGGGGACTTATCCCTCTGGAAACACCATATATTTT.